A selection of T cell receptor beta chains follows, all from one sample in a study of OX40 agonist ivuxolimab in advanced cancers. Data came from immunoSEQ multiplex PCR; TCRdb stores just in-frame clones and leaves some out. The repertoire consists of approximately 69,000 clones, with almost 90% occurring once and the leading ten covering 2.5% to 3%. Material: CD4+ or CD8+ T cells sorted from blood, obtained in a trial of the OX40 agonist ivuxolimab. The source of these receptors is an adult with an advanced solid tumor such as melanoma, head and neck, liver or kidney cancer. Each CDR3 is given with its conserved first and last residue. The D gene is left open where the match is weak. Some rows mark clone size as missing; the rest say once, few, many or name a class of expanded clone.

>TRBJ2-1|TRBV25-1|NA|NA
TGTGCCAGCAGTGAGCCCCTAGGGGATGAGCAGTTCTTC
CASSEPLGDEQFF
>TRBJ2-1|TRBV29-1|TRBD2|NA
TGCAGCGGGCTAGCGGAGACTTACAATGAGCAGTTCTTC
CSGLAETYNEQFF
>TRBJ1-5|TRBV30|NA|once
TGTGCCTGGAGTGGCGGTAGCAATCAGCCCCAGCACTTT
CAWSGGSNQPQHF
>TRBJ1-5|TRBV19|NA|NA
TGTGCCAGTAGTATATCTCAGACAGGATATAGCAATCAGCCCCAGCATTTT
CASSISQTGYSNQPQHF
>TRBJ1-4|TRBV6-6|NA|NA
TGTGCCAGCACCCTTTCGGGGCAGGGAGCTAATGAAAAACTGTTTTTT
CASTLSGQGANEKLFF
>TRBJ2-1|TRBV19|NA|NA
TGTGCCAGTAGTATTCCGGACTGGCGGAGCGGGAATGAGCAGTTCTTC
CASSIPDWRSGNEQFF
>TRBJ1-5|TRBV7-9|TRBD1|NA
TGTGCCAGCAGCTTAGAGAGGGACAGCAGGTATCCCCAGCATTTT
CASSLERDSRYPQHF
>TRBJ2-7|TRBV9|NA|NA
TGTGCCAGCAGCATTATTGGGGGGCCCTACGAGCAGTACTTC
CASSIIGGPYEQYF
>TRBJ2-1|TRBV11-3|NA|NA
TGTGCCAGCAGCTTCCCGGTCCACAATGAGCAGTTCTTC
CASSFPVHNEQFF
>TRBJ1-1|TRBV5-1|NA|NA
TGCGCCAGCACCCGGGAGAGGAACACTGAAGCTTTCTTT
CASTRERNTEAFF
>TRBJ1-1|TRBV28|NA|NA
TGTGCCAGCACCCGGGGGAAGAACACTGAAGCTTTCTTT
CASTRGKNTEAFF
>TRBJ1-4|TRBV6-1|NA|few
TGTGCCAGCAGTGAGAGGGGGTTCTTTAATGAAAAACTGTTTTTT
CASSERGFFNEKLFF
>TRBJ1-1|TRBV7-8|TRBD1|NA
TGTGCCAGCAGCATATACAGGGGAATGAACACTGAAGCTTTCTTT
CASSIYRGMNTEAFF
>TRBJ2-3|TRBV18|TRBD2|NA
TGTGCCAGCTCCCCGACCGGGACTAGCGGAGGAGATACGCAGTATTTT
CASSPTGTSGGDTQYF
>TRBJ2-1|TRBV7-2|TRBD2|NA
TGTGCCAGCAGCTTAGTGGGTAGCGGGATGACCTACAATGAGCAGTTCTTC
CASSLVGSGMTYNEQFF
>TRBJ1-2|TRBV9|NA|NA
TGTGCCAGCAGCGTAGGCCTTAAAGGGGGCTACACCTTC
CASSVGLKGGYTF
>TRBJ2-6|TRBV5-1|TRBD1|NA
TGCGCCAGCCAGATCAGGGGGACGACTGGGGCCAACGTCCTGACTTTC
CASQIRGTTGANVLTF
>TRBJ2-7|TRBV6-5|NA|NA
TGTGCCAGCAGTGTTCAGGGTTTCACCTACGAGCAGTACTTC
CASSVQGFTYEQYF
>TRBJ2-7|TRBV27|NA|NA
TGTGCCAGCAGTTTCAAGGTCCTTGACGAGCAGTACTTC
CASSFKVLDEQYF
>TRBJ2-3|TRBV5-1|TRBD1|NA
TGCGCCAGCAGCGCAGGACAGGGGGGGGTCACAGATACGCAGTATTTT
CASSAGQGGVTDTQYF
>TRBJ1-2|TRBV5-6|NA|NA
TGTGCCAGCAGCCTGACTTCTAACTATGGCTACACCTTC
CASSLTSNYGYTF
>TRBJ2-3|TRBV6-1|NA|NA
TGTGCCAGCAGTGAACCTGGTCAAGGAAGGGATACGCAGTATTTT
CASSEPGQGRDTQYF
>TRBJ1-5|TRBV27|NA|NA
TGTGCCAGCAGTTTTATGGGACCTGGGGGGGCGGGGGATCAGCCCCAGCATTTT
CASSFMGPGGAGDQPQHF
>TRBJ1-1|TRBV5-5|NA|NA
TGTGCCAGCAGCCTGCATACTGAAGCTTTCTTT
CASSLHTEAFF
>TRBJ1-1|TRBV6-6|NA|NA
TGTGCCAGCAGTCTCTTGGGGCCTGAGGACACTGAAGCTTTCTTT
CASSLLGPEDTEAFF
>TRBJ2-6|TRBV12-5|NA|NA
TGTGCTAGTGGTTTGGTACGCTCTGGGGCCAACGTCCTGACTTTC
CASGLVRSGANVLTF
>TRBJ1-6|TRBV18|NA|NA
TGTGCCAGCTCACCAAGGGTGACCGGAAATTCACCCCTCCACTTT
CASSPRVTGNSPLHF
>TRBJ2-1|TRBV9|TRBD2|NA
TGTGCCAGCAGCTCCTTAGCGGGCCCGAGAGGTTACAATGAGCAGTTCTTC
CASSSLAGPRGYNEQFF
>TRBJ2-2|TRBV5-1|NA|NA
TGCGCCAGCAGCTCCGGGCAGGGCGACACCGGGGAGCTGTTTTTT
CASSSGQGDTGELFF
>TRBJ1-1|TRBV19|TRBD1|NA
TGTGCCAGTAGTCCGACAGGGAGGGGCACTGAAGCTTTTTTT
CASSPTGRGTEAFF
>TRBJ2-5|TRBV19|NA|NA
TGTGCCAGTAGCCGGGCGCGCTACCAAGAGACCCAGTACTTC
CASSRARYQETQYF
>TRBJ1-1|TRBV19|TRBD1|few
TGTGCCAGTACCTCCCACAGGGGAATCTCTGAAGCTTTCTTT
CASTSHRGISEAFF
>TRBJ2-1|TRBV18|NA|NA
TGTGCCAGCTCACCTCGCGGAGGGTCCGCGTGGCAGTTCTTC
CASSPRGGSAWQFF
>TRBJ1-4|TRBV29-1|NA|NA
TGCAGCGTTGAGTCTATCGAGAGCCTCGCAACTAATGAAAAACTGTTTTTT
CSVESIESLATNEKLFF
>TRBJ2-3|TRBV19|TRBD2|few
TGTGCCAGTAGACCCCGTGGACTAGCGGGAGCGTGGGATACGCAGTATTTT
CASRPRGLAGAWDTQYF
>TRBJ1-5|TRBV6-1|NA|NA
TGTGCCAGCAGTGACCAGGGAGTGAATCAGCCCCAGCATTTT
CASSDQGVNQPQHF
>TRBJ2-5|TRBV6-5|NA|NA
TGTGCCAGCAGTTACTGGCCCAAAGAGACCCAGTACTTC
CASSYWPKETQYF
>TRBJ1-6|TRBV5-8|NA|NA
TGTGCCAGCAGCCCCGGACAAAGTTATAATTCACCCCTCCACTTT
CASSPGQSYNSPLHF
>TRBJ2-1|TRBV11-1|TRBD2|NA
TGTGCCAGCAACCGACTAGCGGGGGGAGAGCAGTTCTTC
CASNRLAGGEQFF
>TRBJ2-7|TRBV18|TRBD2|NA
TGTGCCAGCTCACTGGGGGGGGTCGAGCAGTACTTC
CASSLGGVEQYF
>TRBJ2-2|TRBV14|NA|NA
TGTGCCAGCAGCCAAGGTTCAGCGAAGGGGGAGCTGTTTTTT
CASSQGSAKGELFF
>TRBJ1-1|TRBV6-6|TRBD1|NA
TGTGCCACCGGACAGGGAAACACTGAAGCTTTCTTT
CATGQGNTEAFF
>TRBJ2-7|TRBV18|TRBD2|NA
TGTGCCAGCTCACCCCGAGGTAGCGGGATCGGCGAGCAGTACTTC
CASSPRGSGIGEQYF
>TRBJ2-3|TRBV18|TRBD1|NA
TGTGCCAGCTCACCCCCAGGGGGCGCAGATACGCAGTATTTT
CASSPPGGADTQYF
>TRBJ1-3|TRBV5-4|NA|NA
TGTGCCAGCAGCTACCGGACAGTATTCTCTGGAAACACCATATATTTT
CASSYRTVFSGNTIYF
>TRBJ1-2|TRBV5-5|NA|once
TGTGCCAGCAGCTTACAGGGAGCTAACTATGGCTACACCTTC
CASSLQGANYGYTF
>TRBJ1-6|TRBV6-1|TRBD1|NA
TGTGCCAGCAGTGACGACAGGGTTTGGTCACCCCTCCACTTT
CASSDDRVWSPLHF
>TRBJ1-2|TRBV14|TRBD1|NA
TGTGCCAGCAGCCAGCTACAGGGGGGCACCCTTCACTATGGCTACACCTTC
CASSQLQGGTLHYGYTF
>TRBJ2-7|TRBV7-7|NA|NA
TGTGCTAGCAGCCACAGACAGGCGAGCTCCTACGAGCAGTACTTC
CASSHRQASSYEQYF
>TRBJ2-5|TRBV9|NA|once
TGTGCCAGCAGCGTAGGGACGAACCGAGAGACCCAGTACTTC
CASSVGTNRETQYF
>TRBJ1-2|TRBV7-2|NA|once
TGTGCCAGCAGCGCTCTAGAGGCTGGAGGATCTGGCTACACCTTC
CASSALEAGGSGYTF
>TRBJ1-5|TRBV6-1|NA|NA
TGTGCCAGCGGGTGGGTCAATCAGCCCCAGCATTTT
CASGWVNQPQHF
>TRBJ1-4|TRBV27|NA|NA
TGTGCCAGCAGTTTATCGGTGGGGGCGTTTGAAAAACTGTTTTTT
CASSLSVGAFEKLFF
>TRBJ1-2|TRBV12-5|NA|NA
TGTGCTAGTGGTTTTGCTCCGTCCTATGGCTACACCTTC
CASGFAPSYGYTF